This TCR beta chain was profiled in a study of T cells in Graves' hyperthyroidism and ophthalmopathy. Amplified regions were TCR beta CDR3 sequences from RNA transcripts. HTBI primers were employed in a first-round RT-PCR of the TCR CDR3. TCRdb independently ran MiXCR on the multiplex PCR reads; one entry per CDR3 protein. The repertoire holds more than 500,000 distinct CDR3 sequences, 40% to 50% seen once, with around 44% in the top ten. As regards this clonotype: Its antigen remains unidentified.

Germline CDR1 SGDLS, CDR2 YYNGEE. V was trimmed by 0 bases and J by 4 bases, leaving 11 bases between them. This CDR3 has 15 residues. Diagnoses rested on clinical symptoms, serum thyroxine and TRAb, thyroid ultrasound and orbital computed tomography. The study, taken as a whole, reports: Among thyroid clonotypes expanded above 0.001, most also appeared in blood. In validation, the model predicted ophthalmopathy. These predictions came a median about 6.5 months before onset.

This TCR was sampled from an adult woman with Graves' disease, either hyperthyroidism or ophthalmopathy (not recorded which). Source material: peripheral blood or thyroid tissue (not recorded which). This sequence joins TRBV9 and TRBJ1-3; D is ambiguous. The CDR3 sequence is CASSVDSASGNTIYF. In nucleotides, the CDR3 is TGTGCCAGCAGCGTAGATTCAGCCTCCGGAAACACCATATATTTT. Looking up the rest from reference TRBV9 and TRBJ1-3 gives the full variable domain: DSGVTQTPKHLITATGQRVTLRCSPRSGDLSVYWYQQSLDQGLQFLIQYYNGEERAKGNILERFSAQQFPDLHSELNLSSLELGDSALYFCASSVDSASGNTIYFGEGSWLTVV.